These 27 T cell receptor beta chains were sequenced from one sample in a study of cytomegalovirus exposure and HLA in healthy donors. A multiplex PCR was run with 60 Vbeta primers and 13 Jbeta primers. The assay was immunoSEQ multiplex PCR, and TCRdb's table has in-frame clones only and misses some. In the table there are 140,000 to 150,000 clones, roughly four fifths of which are singletons. Sequenced material: PBMCs. The source is a male donor in good health and CMV-seronegative.

A few counts support this clone. The V call is TRBV7-8, the J call TRBJ2-2; D is ambiguous. Between the trimmed V and J ends, which lost 5 bases and 0 bases, there was a span of 7 bases. The CDR3 is 14 amino acids. Germline V gene data show CDR1 as SGHVS and CDR2 as FQNEAQ. This chain's CDR3 is CASSQDANTGELFF. CDR3 nucleotides: TGTGCCAGCAGCCAGGATGCGAACACCGGGGAGCTGTTTTTT. Together with reference TRBV7-8 and TRBJ2-2, the CDR3 gives the full variable domain: GAGVSQSPRYKVAKRGQDVALRCDPISGHVSLFWYQQALGQGPEFLTYFQNEAQLDKSGLPSDRFFAERPEGSVSTLKIQRTQQEDSAVYLCASSQDANTGELFFGEGSRLTVL.

The CDR3 coding sequence is TGTGCCAGTAGTATTCGGGGTAGCGGGAGCTCAGGCTCCTACAATGAGCAGTTCTTC. This translates into CASSIRGSGSSGSYNEQFF. The chain is built from TRBV19 and TRBJ2-1, with TRBD2 identical over 9 bases. Germline lookup yields CDR1 LNHDA and CDR2 SQIVND (reference sequence). Trimming removed 3 bases from V and 0 bases from J; junction bases left unmatched: 12. The CDR3 consists of 19 residues.

V usage is TRBV11-2 and J usage is TRBJ2-7; the match to TRBD1 covers 8 bases. Per the germline V gene, CDR1 is SGHAT and CDR2 is FQNNGV. This CDR3 comprises 15 residues. J gave up 3 bases and V 5 bases, and 9 bases lay outside the gene matches. This CDR3 is CASSPGGVIGYEQYF. Here the CDR3 DNA reads TGTGCCAGCAGCCCAGGGGGCGTAATTGGCTACGAGCAGTACTTC.

This chain links TRBV28 with TRBJ2-7, with a possible D match to TRBD2 (5 bases). CDR3 length equals 14 residues. CDR1 is MDHEN and CDR2 is SYDVKM in the germline V gene. The V end lost 6 bases, the J end lost 3 bases, and 15 bases lay between the germline ends. The CDR3 DNA reads as TGTGCCAGCAGCATCCCGGGGTACGACTACGAGCAGTACTTC. This gives the protein CASSIPGYDYEQYF.

The chain is built from TRBV29-1 and TRBJ2-5, with a weak D call TRBD2 (5 bases). Germline CDR1 and CDR2: SQVTM and ANQGSEA. Deletions cut 5 bases from V and 0 bases from J, with 10 bases between. This CDR3 contains 13 residues. The CDR3, as DNA: TGCAGCGTTTGGACTTGGTACCAAGAGACCCAGTACTTC. Its translation: CSVWTWYQETQYF.

The V and J genes are TRBV5-5 and TRBJ1-3, with no clear D. The CDR3 is 14 residues long. Germline CDR1 is SGHKS and CDR2 is YYEKEE (reference sequence). V dropped 2 bases and J dropped 1 base, with 7 bases sitting between them. The CDR3 sequence is CASSFWASGNTIYF. CDR3 bases: TGTGCCAGCAGCTTCTGGGCTTCTGGAAACACCATATATTTT.

The genes are TRBV2 and TRBJ2-2; D is unclear. Trimming left V 3 bases short and J 4 bases short, with 6 bases between. CDR1 SNHLY and CDR2 FYNNEI come from the germline V gene. The CDR3 extends over 13 amino acids. The CDR3 DNA follows: TGTGCCAGCAGTGAGACAAGCACCGGGGAGCTGTTTTTT. Translated: CASSETSTGELFF. The variable domain in full, with the rest retrieved from reference TRBV2 and TRBJ2-2, is EPEVTQTPSHQVTQMGQEVILRCVPISNHLYFYWYRQILGQKVEFLVSFYNNEISEKSEIFDDQFSVERPDGSNFTLKIRSTKLEDSAMYFCASSETSTGELFFGEGSRLTVL.

The chain has TRBV7-9 and TRBJ2-3; TRBD1 matches at 7 bases. The CDR3 extends over 15 amino acids. Germline loops: CDR1 SEHNR, CDR2 FQNEAQ (reference sequence). The J segment lost 4 bases and the V segment lost 4 bases, leaving 8 bases of the junction unmatched. The CDR3 reads CASSSDRVSPDTQYF. The CDR3 coding sequence is TGTGCCAGCAGCTCCGACAGGGTCTCCCCAGATACGCAGTATTTT.

This clone was counted a few times. The V gene is TRBV28, the J gene TRBJ2-7; TRBD2 matches 8 bases. The CDR3 totals 16 residues. With V trimmed by 4 bases and J by 3 bases, 11 bases remained unmatched. Per germline, CDR1 MDHEN and CDR2 SYDVKM. The CDR3, as DNA: TGTGCCAGCAGTTCCCCGGGGGGGGGCAATCTCTACGAGCAGTACTTC. Translating it yields CASSSPGGGNLYEQYF.

V gene TRBV9 combines with J gene TRBJ1-2; D not certain. V was cut by 4 bases and J by 4 bases, with 14 bases left in between. This CDR3 is built from 14 residues. Per the germline V gene, CDR1 is SGDLS and CDR2 is YYNGEE. As DNA, the CDR3 is TGTGCCAGCAGCCCGTACGACGGAGGCTATGGCTACACCTTC. It yields the protein CASSPYDGGYGYTF.

This clone occurred once. The chain links TRBV7-2 to TRBJ2-7; tentative D call: TRBD1 (6 bases). V lost 5 bases and J 2 bases, leaving 13 bases between the germline ends. The CDR3 has 14 amino acids. Germline CDR1 reads SGHTA; CDR2 reads FQGNSA. The CDR3 region has the DNA TGTGCCAGCAGCATAAGGACAGAGCCCTACGAGCAGTACTTC. This sequence encodes CASSIRTEPYEQYF.

This chain connects TRBV28 to TRBJ1-6; D call uncertain. Germline V lookup: CDR1 MDHEN, CDR2 SYDVKM. CDR3 size: 15 residues. The V end was cut by 5 bases, the J end by 7 bases, with 15 bases between. CDR3: CASSPLTAGNSPLHF. The DNA for the CDR3 is TGTGCCAGCAGTCCCTTAACAGCGGGGAATTCACCCCTCCACTTT.

In its sample, this clone was seen once. The J gene is TRBJ2-7, the V gene TRBV6-5; 8 nucleotides agree with TRBD2. Germline V gene data show CDR1 as MNHEY and CDR2 as SVGAGI. J gave up 2 bases and V 6 bases, and 6 bases lay outside the gene matches. The CDR3 totals 14 residues. As DNA, the CDR3 is TGTGCCAGCAGAGCCCCAGCGGGAGCCTACGAGCAGTACTTC. Its translation is CASRAPAGAYEQYF.

The rearrangement joins TRBV11-2 to TRBJ2-3; tentatively, D is TRBD1 (6 bases). This CDR3 is built from 14 residues. Trimming took 5 bases from V and 2 from J, leaving 11 bases between them. CDR1 is SGHAT and CDR2 is FQNNGV in the germline V gene. Written as DNA, the CDR3 is TGTGCCAGCAGCCGGACAGATCACACAGATACGCAGTATTTT. Residues: CASSRTDHTDTQYF.

Points on this clone: One end of the junction is discordant with germline, which a read error may explain. The V gene is TRBV7-9, the J gene TRBJ1-5; D unresolved. CDR1 is SEHNR and CDR2 is FQNEAQ in the germline V gene (reference sequence). The CDR3 has 12 residues. Here the CDR3 DNA reads TGTTCCAGCACAGATAGCAATCAGCCCCAGCATTTT. The encoded protein is CSSTDSNQPQHF.

The chain joins TRBV19 to TRBJ1-2; 9 nucleotides agree with TRBD1. The CDR3 spans 17 residues. V shed 5 bases, J shed 4 bases, and the junction held 14 bases outside the gene matches. CDR1 and CDR2 from the germline V gene are LNHDA and SQIVND (reference sequence). The CDR3 nucleotides are TGTGCCAGTAGTCCCGGGACAGGGAGGGCTATTGTCTATGGCTACACCTTC. Its protein product is CASSPGTGRAIVYGYTF. The whole variable domain, remainder taken from reference TRBV19 and TRBJ1-2, is DGGITQSPKYLFRKEGQNVTLSCEQNLNHDAMYWYRQDPGQGLRLIYYSQIVNDFQKGDIAEGYSVSREKKESFPLTVTSAQKNPTAFYLCASSPGTGRAIVYGYTFGSGTRLTVV.

In this sample, this clone turned up a few times. V usage is TRBV6-1 and J usage is TRBJ2-2; a possible D gene is TRBD2 (6 bases). CDR3 length equals 16 residues. Looked up from germline, CDR1 is MNHNS and CDR2 is SASEGT. Trimming left V 2 bases short and J 5 bases short, with 15 bases between. The DNA of the CDR3 is TGTGCCAGCAGTGAACCCCCAGGGCGGGGAACCGGGGAGCTGTTTTTT. Its translation is CASSEPPGRGTGELFF.

This clone was counted between two and nine times. The V and J genes are TRBV4-3 and TRBJ1-5; D may be TRBD1 (5 bases). CDR1 LGHNA and CDR2 YSLEER come from the germline V gene. The length of the CDR3 is 14 residues. With 1 base removed from V and 7 bases from J, the gap between germline ends came to 11 bases. The CDR3 sequence is CASSQVQGGQPQHF. CDR3 coding DNA: TGCGCCAGCAGCCAAGTTCAGGGAGGCCAGCCCCAGCATTTT.

V gene TRBV7-8 combines with J gene TRBJ2-7; D remains ambiguous. The germline gives CDR1 SGHVS, CDR2 FQNEAQ. V shed 5 bases and J shed 2 bases, with 10 bases lying between them. The CDR3 runs to 13 residues. CDR3 residues: CASSPTSTYEQYF. CDR3 nucleotides: TGTGCCAGCAGCCCTACCTCGACCTACGAGCAGTACTTC.

This rearrangement joins TRBV5-6 to TRBJ2-3; 10 bases align to TRBD1. From germline, CDR1 is SGHDT and CDR2 YYEEEE. This CDR3 contains 18 residues. The ends lost 0 bases at V and 2 bases at J; junction bases unmatched: 9. In DNA form, the CDR3 reads TGTGCCAGCAGCTTGGATTTTGGGACAGGGGCCTTCACAGATACGCAGTATTTT. As protein: CASSLDFGTGAFTDTQYF.

V and J are TRBV7-9 and TRBJ2-7; 8 bases map to TRBD2. From germline, CDR1 is SEHNR and CDR2 FQNEAQ (reference sequence). The CDR3 loop spans 12 amino acids. With V trimmed by 10 bases and J by 5 bases, 7 bases remained unmatched. The CDR3 reads CATGLAPHEQYF. Here the CDR3 DNA reads TGTGCCACCGGACTAGCCCCCCACGAGCAGTACTTC.

The chain carries TRBV28 and TRBJ2-3, with 8 bases fitting TRBD1. Germline CDR1 is MDHEN and CDR2 is SYDVKM. The V segment lost 3 bases and the J segment 2 bases; nucleotides outside the gene matches: 4. CDR3 length equals 15 residues. The CDR3 region is CASSLQGAPTDTQYF. CDR3 DNA: TGTGCCAGCAGTTTGCAGGGGGCGCCCACAGATACGCAGTATTTT.

The J gene is TRBJ1-2, the V gene TRBV7-9, with 7 positions matching TRBD1. Germline CDR1 SEHNR, CDR2 FQNEAQ (reference sequence). V shed 7 bases and J 7 bases; nucleotides not matched to a gene: 12. The CDR3 covers 14 residues. CDR3 coding DNA: TGTGCCAGCACCCTCGACAGGGCGGGCGGTGGCTACACCTTC. Protein product: CASTLDRAGGGYTF.

The gene calls are TRBV28 and TRBJ2-3; the D gene is possibly TRBD2 (6 bases). The germline V gene encodes CDR1 MDHEN and CDR2 SYDVKM. There are 15 residues in the CDR3. The V end lost 3 bases, the J end lost 2 bases, and 12 bases lay between the germline ends. The CDR3 bases are TGTGCCAGCAGTTTCCGGCGGGGACTCACAGATACGCAGTATTTT. Residues: CASSFRRGLTDTQYF.

The chain has TRBV9 and TRBJ2-1, with 11 bases fitting TRBD2. Per the germline V gene, CDR1 is SGDLS and CDR2 is YYNGEE. J was trimmed by 9 bases and V by 4 bases; bases with no gene match: 9. CDR3 size: 15 residues. CDR3 sequence: CASSPYSGGAGEQFF. DNA for the CDR3: TGTGCCAGCAGCCCATATAGCGGGGGGGCGGGTGAGCAGTTCTTC.

The chain couples TRBV18 to TRBJ2-7; 9 positions match TRBD2. CDR1 and CDR2 (germline): KGHSH, LQKENI. V shed 2 bases and J 6 bases; nucleotides not matched to a gene: 11. The CDR3 consists of 16 residues. The CDR3 DNA reads as TGTGCCAGCTCACCAGGAGTTGCGGGAGGGGGCCGCGAGCAGTACTTC. It is translated as CASSPGVAGGGREQYF.

The chain couples TRBV4-2 to TRBJ1-1, with D possibly matching TRBD1 (5 bases). This CDR3 is built from 15 residues. Trimming left V 0 bases short and J 0 bases short, with 8 bases between. From germline, CDR1 is LGHNA and CDR2 YNFKEQ. The CDR3 sequence: CASSQDPGVNTEAFF. For the CDR3, the DNA is TGTGCCAGCAGCCAAGATCCGGGGGTGAACACTGAAGCTTTCTTT.